The 10 T cell receptor beta chains below were found in one sample sequenced in a study of blood T cells in healthy people across ages. The use of a sample-barcoded 5' primer and a J-beta primer mix characterized a second PCR of 7 to 11 cycles. Via MiXCR, TCRdb re-called the 5' RACE reads, giving one row per CDR3 protein. The top ten hold less than 8% of the sample, which has roughly 1,500,000 distinct CDR3 sequences, 42% seen once. The sequenced sample was blood. Receptor source: a young woman in good health.

This clonotype was found a few times. The gene calls are TRBV5-1 and TRBJ1-2; D not certain. Germline assignment: CDR1 SGHRS and CDR2 YFSETQ. There are 14 residues in the CDR3. V was clipped by 0 bases and J by 6 bases, with 12 bases between them. DNA for the CDR3: TGCGCCAGCAGCTTGGACCCGGGGTTCGATGGCTACACCTTC. Translated: CASSLDPGFDGYTF.

The rearrangement uses TRBV20-1 and TRBJ2-7; D is possibly TRBD1 or TRBD2 (5 bases each). The CDR3 is 16 residues long. Germline CDR1 and CDR2: DFQATT and SNEGSKA (reference sequence). V was pared by 0 bases and J by 2 bases, with 17 bases between. CDR3 in amino acids: CSARDTGQGFTYEQYF. Written as DNA, the CDR3 is TGCAGTGCTAGAGATACGGGGCAGGGTTTTACCTACGAGCAGTACTTC.

This clonotype showed up just once. V and J are TRBV20-1 and TRBJ1-2; D is uncertain. The CDR3 length is 13 residues. Germline lookup yields CDR1 DFQATT and CDR2 SNEGSKA (reference sequence). Trimming left V 2 bases short and J 0 bases short, with 7 bases between. In DNA, the CDR3 is TGCAGTGCTAGACCGGACCCTAACTATGGCTACACCTTC. It specifies CSARPDPNYGYTF.

Many counts were recorded for this clonotype. The chain joins TRBV27 to TRBJ2-7, with 7 bases identical to TRBD2. This CDR3 has 14 amino acids. CDR1 is MNHEY, CDR2 SMNVEV, per germline (reference sequence). Trimming took 2 bases from V and 2 from J; bases not matched to a gene: 3. CDR3 region: CASSLSGVTYEQYF. CDR3 bases: TGTGCCAGCAGTTTAAGCGGGGTCACCTACGAGCAGTACTTC.

This sequence joins TRBV29-1 and TRBJ2-7; 7 bases match TRBD2. The germline V gene encodes CDR1 SQVTM and CDR2 ANQGSEA. This CDR3 comprises 12 residues. With V trimmed by 3 bases and J by 7 bases, 6 bases remained unmatched. The CDR3, as DNA: TGCAGCGTTGAGGACGGGAGGACGGAGCAGTACTTC. Protein product: CSVEDGRTEQYF.

The J gene is TRBJ1-1, the V gene TRBV20-1; D is ambiguous. V lost 6 bases to trimming and J lost 6 bases, with 8 bases between them. Germline-derived CDR1 and CDR2 are DFQATT and SNEGSKA (reference sequence). The CDR3 covers 10 residues. The CDR3 DNA reads as TGCAGTGCCCAGGACCCTGAAGCTTTCTTT. Translating gives CSAQDPEAFF.

The chain has TRBV10-1 and TRBJ1-5, with D maybe TRBD1 (5 bases). Between the trimmed V and J ends, which lost 2 bases and 5 bases, there was a span of 7 bases. Germline CDR1 WNHNN, CDR2 SYGVQD (reference sequence). The CDR3 has 13 amino acids. The CDR3 coding sequence is TGCGCCAGCAGTGAGGTCAGGGATCAGCCCCAGCATTTT. Encoded protein: CASSEVRDQPQHF.

The sample holds a few counts of this clonotype. This chain connects TRBV4-1 to TRBJ1-1; no firm D call. V shed 2 bases and J shed 7 bases, with 11 bases lying between them. Germline-derived CDR1 and CDR2 are MGHRA and YSYEKL. This CDR3 region has 13 residues. CDR3 nucleotides: TGCGCCAGCAGCCAAAGTTCCGACCGTGAAGCTTTCTTT. Encoded protein: CASSQSSDREAFF.

This clonotype came up a few times. This chain uses TRBV30 with TRBJ2-5; D is unclear. Germline lookup yields CDR1 GTSNPN and CDR2 SVGIG (reference sequence). The CDR3 has 14 residues. Trimming removed 0 bases at V and 4 bases at J, with 12 bases between. DNA for the CDR3: TGTGCCTGGAGTGTGGGCAGCGCGAGAGAGACCCAGTACTTC. Its translation: CAWSVGSARETQYF. The full variable domain, rest sourced from reference TRBV30 and TRBJ2-5, is SQTIHQWPATLVQPVGSPLSLECTVEGTSNPNLYWYRQAAGRGLQLLFYSVGIGQISSEVPQNLSASRPQDRQFILSSKKLLLSDSGFYLCAWSVGSARETQYFGPGTRLLVL.

This clonotype was found a few times. The V gene is TRBV27, the J gene TRBJ2-1, with 11 bases lining up with TRBD1. CDR3 size: 17 residues. Losses at the gene ends were 7 bases for V and 7 bases for J; bases not matched to a gene: 15. In germline, CDR1 is MNHEY, CDR2 SMNVEV (reference sequence). The chain's CDR3 is CASKGQGASEKGNEQFF. The CDR3 DNA reads as TGTGCCAGCAAAGGACAGGGGGCGTCGGAAAAAGGGAATGAGCAGTTCTTC.